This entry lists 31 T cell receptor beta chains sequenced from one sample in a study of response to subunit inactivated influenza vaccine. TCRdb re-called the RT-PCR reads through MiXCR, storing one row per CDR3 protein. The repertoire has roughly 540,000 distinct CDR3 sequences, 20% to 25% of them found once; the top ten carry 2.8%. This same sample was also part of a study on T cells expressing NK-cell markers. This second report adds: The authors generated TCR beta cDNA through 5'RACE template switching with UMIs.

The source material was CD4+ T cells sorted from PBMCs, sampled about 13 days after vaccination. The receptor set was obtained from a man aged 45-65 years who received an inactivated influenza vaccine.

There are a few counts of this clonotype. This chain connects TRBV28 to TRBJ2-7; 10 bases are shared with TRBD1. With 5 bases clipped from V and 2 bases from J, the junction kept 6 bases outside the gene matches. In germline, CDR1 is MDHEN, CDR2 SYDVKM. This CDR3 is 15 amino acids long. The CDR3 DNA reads TGTGCCAGCAGTAACTCCGGGACAGGGGCCTACGAGCAGTACTTC. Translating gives CASSNSGTGAYEQYF.

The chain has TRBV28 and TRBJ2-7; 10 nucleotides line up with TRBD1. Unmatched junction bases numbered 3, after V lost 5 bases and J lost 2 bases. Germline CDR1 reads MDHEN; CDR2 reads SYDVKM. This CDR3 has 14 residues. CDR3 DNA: TGTGCCAGCAGTGGACAGGGGGGCACCTACGAGCAGTACTTC. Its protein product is CASSGQGGTYEQYF.

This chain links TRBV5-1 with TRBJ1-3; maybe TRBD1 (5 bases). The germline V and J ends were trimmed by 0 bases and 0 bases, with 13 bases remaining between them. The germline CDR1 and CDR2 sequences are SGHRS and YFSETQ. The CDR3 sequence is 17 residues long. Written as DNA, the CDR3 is TGCGCCAGCAGCTTGGGTAGCAGGGACTCCTCTGGAAACACCATATATTTT. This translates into CASSLGSRDSSGNTIYF. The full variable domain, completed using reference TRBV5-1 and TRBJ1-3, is KAGVTQTPRYLIKTRGQQVTLSCSPISGHRSVSWYQQTPGQGLQFLFEYFSETQRNKGNFPGRFSGRQFSNSRSEMNVSTLELGDSALYLCASSLGSRDSSGNTIYFGEGSWLTVV.

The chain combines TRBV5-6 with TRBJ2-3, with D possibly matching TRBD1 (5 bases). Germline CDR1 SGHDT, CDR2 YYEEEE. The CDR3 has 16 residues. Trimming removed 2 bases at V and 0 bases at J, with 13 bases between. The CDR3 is CASSFGQGASTDTQYF. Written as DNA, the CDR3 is TGTGCCAGCAGCTTTGGCCAGGGTGCTAGCACAGATACGCAGTATTTT.

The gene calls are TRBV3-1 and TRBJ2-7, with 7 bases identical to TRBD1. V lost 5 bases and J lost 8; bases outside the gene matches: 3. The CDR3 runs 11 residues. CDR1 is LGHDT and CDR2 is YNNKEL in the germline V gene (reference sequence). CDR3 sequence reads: CASSTDRKQYF. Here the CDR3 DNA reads TGTGCCAGCAGCACGGACAGGAAGCAGTACTTC.

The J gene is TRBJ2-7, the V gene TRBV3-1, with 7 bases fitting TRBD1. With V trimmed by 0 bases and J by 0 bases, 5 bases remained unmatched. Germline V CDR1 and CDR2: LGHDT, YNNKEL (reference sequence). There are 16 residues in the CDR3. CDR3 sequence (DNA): TGTGCCAGCAGCCAAGATCCGGACAGGATCTCCTACGAGCAGTACTTC. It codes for CASSQDPDRISYEQYF.

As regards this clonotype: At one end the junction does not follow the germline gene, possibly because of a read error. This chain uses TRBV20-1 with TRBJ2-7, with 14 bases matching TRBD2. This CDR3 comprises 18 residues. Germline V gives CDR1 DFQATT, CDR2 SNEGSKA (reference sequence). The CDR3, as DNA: TGCTGTGCTAGAGATCAGCGACTAGCGGGAGGGCCCCTTGCCGAGCAGTACTTC. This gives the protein CCARDQRLAGGPLAEQYF.

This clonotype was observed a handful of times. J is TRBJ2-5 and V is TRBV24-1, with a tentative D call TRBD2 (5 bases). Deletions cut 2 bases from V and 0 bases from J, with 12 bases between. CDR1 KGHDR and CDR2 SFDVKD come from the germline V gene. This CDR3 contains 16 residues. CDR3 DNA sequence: TGTGCCACCAGTGATTCGGGAACTGAGTACCAAGAGACCCAGTACTTC. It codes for CATSDSGTEYQETQYF.

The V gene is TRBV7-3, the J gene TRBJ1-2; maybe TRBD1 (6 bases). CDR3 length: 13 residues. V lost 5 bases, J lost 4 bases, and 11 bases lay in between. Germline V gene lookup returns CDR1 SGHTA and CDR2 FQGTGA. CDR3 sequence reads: CASSPKDSYGYTF. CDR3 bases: TGTGCCAGCAGCCCTAAGGACAGCTATGGCTACACCTTC.

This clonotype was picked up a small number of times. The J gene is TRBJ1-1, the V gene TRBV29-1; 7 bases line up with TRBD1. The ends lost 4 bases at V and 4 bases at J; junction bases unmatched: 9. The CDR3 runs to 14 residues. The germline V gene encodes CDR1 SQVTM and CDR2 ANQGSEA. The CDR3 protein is CSVVEGAWGTEAFF. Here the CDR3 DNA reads TGCAGCGTTGTTGAGGGGGCCTGGGGCACTGAAGCTTTCTTT.

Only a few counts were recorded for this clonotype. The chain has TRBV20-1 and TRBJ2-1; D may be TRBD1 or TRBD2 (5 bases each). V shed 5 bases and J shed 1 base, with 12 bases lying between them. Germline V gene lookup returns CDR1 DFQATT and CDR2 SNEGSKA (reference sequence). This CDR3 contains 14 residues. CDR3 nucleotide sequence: TGCAGTGCTGGAAAGGGGAGATCCTACAATGAGCAGTTCTTC. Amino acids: CSAGKGRSYNEQFF.

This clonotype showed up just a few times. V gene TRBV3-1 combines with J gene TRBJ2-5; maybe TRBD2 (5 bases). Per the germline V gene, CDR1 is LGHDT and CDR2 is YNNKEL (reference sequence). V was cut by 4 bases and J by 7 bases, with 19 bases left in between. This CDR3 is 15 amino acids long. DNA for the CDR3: TGTGCCAGCAGCCGTTCGCTCGGGGAAATGCGGACCCAGTACTTC. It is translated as CASSRSLGEMRTQYF.

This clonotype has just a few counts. CDR3 in amino acids: CASSFHTRTGIYEQYF. The CDR3 DNA follows: TGTGCCAGCAGCTTTCATACCAGGACAGGAATCTACGAGCAGTACTTC. V and J are TRBV11-1 and TRBJ2-7, with TRBD1 matching over 7 bases. This CDR3 comprises 16 residues. Germline CDR1 SGHAT, CDR2 FQDESV (reference sequence). Trimming took 3 bases from V and 3 from J; bases not matched to a gene: 11.

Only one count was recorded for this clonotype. CDR3 sequence (DNA): TGTGCCAGCAGTTACTCTCGGGGGGCGAGAAACACTGAAGCTTTCTTT. Translated, it gives CASSYSRGARNTEAFF. The V call is TRBV6-5, the J call TRBJ1-1; D perhaps matches TRBD1 (6 bases). V was trimmed by 0 bases and J by 2 bases, leaving 13 bases between them. Germline CDR1 is MNHEY and CDR2 is SVGAGI. The CDR3 is 16 residues long.

In DNA, the CDR3 is TGTGCCACCAGAAGTACCGGGACAGGGTTTTTCTTC. Translating it yields CATRSTGTGFFF. This rearrangement joins TRBV24-1 to TRBJ2-1; 9 nucleotides agree with TRBD1. Germline assignment: CDR1 KGHDR and CDR2 SFDVKD. CDR3 length equals 12 residues. V was clipped by 7 bases and J by 16 bases; unmatched bases: 10.

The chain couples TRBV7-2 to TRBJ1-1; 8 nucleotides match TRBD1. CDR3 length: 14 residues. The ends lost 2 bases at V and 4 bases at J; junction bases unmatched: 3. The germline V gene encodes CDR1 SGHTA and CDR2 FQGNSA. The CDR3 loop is CASSLKQGGTEAFF. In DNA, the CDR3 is TGTGCCAGCAGCTTAAAACAGGGGGGCACTGAAGCTTTCTTT.

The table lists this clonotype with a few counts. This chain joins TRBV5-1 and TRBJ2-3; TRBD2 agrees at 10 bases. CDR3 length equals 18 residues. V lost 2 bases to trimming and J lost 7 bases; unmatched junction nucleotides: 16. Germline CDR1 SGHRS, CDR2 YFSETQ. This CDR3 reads CASSFFSPKSGGAHTQYF. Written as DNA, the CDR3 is TGCGCCAGCAGCTTCTTTTCCCCGAAGAGCGGGGGGGCGCATACGCAGTATTTT.

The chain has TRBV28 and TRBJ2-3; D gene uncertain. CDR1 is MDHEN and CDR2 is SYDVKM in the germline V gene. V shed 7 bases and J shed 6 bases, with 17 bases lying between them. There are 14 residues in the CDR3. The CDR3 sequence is CASTSARFQDTQYF. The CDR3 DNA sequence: TGTGCCAGCACCAGCGCCCGGTTTCAGGATACGCAGTATTTT.

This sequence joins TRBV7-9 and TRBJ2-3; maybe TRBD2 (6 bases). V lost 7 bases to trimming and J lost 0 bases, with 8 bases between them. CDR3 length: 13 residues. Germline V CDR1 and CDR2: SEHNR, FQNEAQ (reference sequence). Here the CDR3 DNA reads TGTGCCAGCATTAGCGGTAGCACAGATACGCAGTATTTT. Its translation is CASISGSTDTQYF.

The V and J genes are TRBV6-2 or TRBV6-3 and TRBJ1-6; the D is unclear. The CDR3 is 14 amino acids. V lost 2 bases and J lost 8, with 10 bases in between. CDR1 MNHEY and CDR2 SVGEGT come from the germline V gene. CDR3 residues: CASSYRLTDSPLHF. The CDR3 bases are TGTGCCAGCAGTTACCGGTTGACGGATTCACCCCTCCACTTT.

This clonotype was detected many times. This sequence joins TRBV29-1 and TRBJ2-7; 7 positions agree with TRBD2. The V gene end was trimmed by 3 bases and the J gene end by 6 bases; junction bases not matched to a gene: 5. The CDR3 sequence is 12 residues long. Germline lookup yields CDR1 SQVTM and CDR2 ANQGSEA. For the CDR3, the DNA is TGCAGCGTTGAGCGGGAGACGGGCGAGCAGTACTTC. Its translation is CSVERETGEQYF.

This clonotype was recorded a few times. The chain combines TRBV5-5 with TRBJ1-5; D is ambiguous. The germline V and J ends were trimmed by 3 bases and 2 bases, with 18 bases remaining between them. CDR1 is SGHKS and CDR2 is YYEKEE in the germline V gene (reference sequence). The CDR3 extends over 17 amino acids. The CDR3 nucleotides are TGTGCCAGCAGCTCGTCGGGAGGGTCGGTGGGCAATCAGCCCCAGCATTTT. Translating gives CASSSSGGSVGNQPQHF.

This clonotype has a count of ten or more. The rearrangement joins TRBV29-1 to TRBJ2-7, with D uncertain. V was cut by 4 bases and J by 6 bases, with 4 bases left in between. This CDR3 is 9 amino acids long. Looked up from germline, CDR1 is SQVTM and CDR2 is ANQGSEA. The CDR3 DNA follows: TGCAGCGTTGGCTCCGAGCAGTACTTC. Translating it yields CSVGSEQYF.

CDR3 in DNA: TGTGCCAGCAGCCAGGGACATGGCGGATCGGGCACTGAAGCTTTCTTT. Translated: CASSQGHGGSGTEAFF. J is TRBJ1-1 and V is TRBV7-2; D perhaps matches TRBD1 (6 bases). Germline V gene data show CDR1 as SGHTA and CDR2 as FQGNSA. V gave up 5 bases and J gave up 4 bases, with 20 bases separating them. The CDR3 is 16 amino acids.

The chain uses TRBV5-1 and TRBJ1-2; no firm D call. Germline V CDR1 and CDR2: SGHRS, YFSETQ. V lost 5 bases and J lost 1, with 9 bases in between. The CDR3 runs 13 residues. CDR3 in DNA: TGCGCCAGCAGAATAACAGATAACTATGGCTACACCTTC. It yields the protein CASRITDNYGYTF.

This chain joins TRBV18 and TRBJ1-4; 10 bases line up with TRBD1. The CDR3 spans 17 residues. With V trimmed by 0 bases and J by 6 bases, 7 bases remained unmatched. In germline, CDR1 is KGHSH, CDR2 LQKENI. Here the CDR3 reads CASSPPNVGTGDEKLFF. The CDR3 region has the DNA TGTGCCAGCTCACCACCGAACGTCGGGACAGGGGATGAAAAACTGTTTTTT.

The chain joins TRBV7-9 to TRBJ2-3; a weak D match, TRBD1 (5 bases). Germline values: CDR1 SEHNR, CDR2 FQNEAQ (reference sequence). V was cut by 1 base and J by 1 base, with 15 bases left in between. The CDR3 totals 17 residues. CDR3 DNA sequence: TGTGCCAGCAGCTTAGTAATAACAGAAGGGGGCACAGATACGCAGTATTTT. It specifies CASSLVITEGGTDTQYF.

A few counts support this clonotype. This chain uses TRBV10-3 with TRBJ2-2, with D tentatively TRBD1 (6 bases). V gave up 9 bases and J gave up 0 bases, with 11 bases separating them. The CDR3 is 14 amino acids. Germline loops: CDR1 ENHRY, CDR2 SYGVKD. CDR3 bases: TGTGCCATACGGGACAAAGCGAACACCGGGGAGCTGTTTTTT. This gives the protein CAIRDKANTGELFF.

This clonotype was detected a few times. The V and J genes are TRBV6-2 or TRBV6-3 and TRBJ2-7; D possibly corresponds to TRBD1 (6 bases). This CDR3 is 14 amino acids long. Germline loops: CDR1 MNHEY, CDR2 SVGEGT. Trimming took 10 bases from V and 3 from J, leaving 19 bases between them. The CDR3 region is CATHGGQRGYEQYF. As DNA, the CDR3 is TGTGCCACTCATGGGGGCCAGAGGGGCTACGAGCAGTACTTC.

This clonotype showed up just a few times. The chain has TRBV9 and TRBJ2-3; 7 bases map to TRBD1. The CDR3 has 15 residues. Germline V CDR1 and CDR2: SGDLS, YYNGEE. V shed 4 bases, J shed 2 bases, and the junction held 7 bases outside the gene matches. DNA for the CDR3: TGTGCCAGCAGCTACACCGGGACAGCCACAGATACGCAGTATTTT. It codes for CASSYTGTATDTQYF.

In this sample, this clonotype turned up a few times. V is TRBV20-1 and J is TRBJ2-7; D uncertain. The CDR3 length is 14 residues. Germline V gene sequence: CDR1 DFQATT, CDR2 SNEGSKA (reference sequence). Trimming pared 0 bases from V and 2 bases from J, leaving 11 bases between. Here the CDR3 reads CSARDLGMAYEQYF. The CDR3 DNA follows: TGCAGTGCTAGAGATCTGGGGATGGCCTACGAGCAGTACTTC.